One and the same sample provided the 9 T cell receptor beta chains below, sequenced in a study of blood T cell repertoires in COVID-19. TCRdb keeps only in-frame clones here, not all; method: immunoSEQ multiplex PCR. The data show about 210,000 clones, 92% seen once. Input material: peripheral blood. The receptors were gathered from a man aged 30 to 45 with acute or convalescent COVID-19.

The chain couples TRBV14 to TRBJ2-7; D remains ambiguous. Germline lookup yields CDR1 SGHDN and CDR2 FVKESK. The CDR3 is 13 amino acids. The V gene lost 1 base and the J gene lost 6 bases, with 10 bases spanning the gap. CDR3 protein: CASSQAINSEQYF. CDR3 sequence (DNA): TGTGCCAGCAGCCAAGCGATAAACAGCGAGCAGTACTTC.

This clone has just one count. The chain employs TRBV14 and TRBJ2-1, with 10 bases aligning to TRBD1. The CDR3 has 16 residues. The germline gives CDR1 SGHDN, CDR2 FVKESK. After removal of 0 bases from V and 12 bases from J, the junction contained 11 bases not matched to a gene. Written as DNA, the CDR3 is TGTGCCAGCAGCCAAGATAAGGGACAGGGGATAGTTGGGCAGTTCTTC. It yields the protein CASSQDKGQGIVGQFF.

The V and J genes are TRBV9 and TRBJ1-2; no reliable D call. Trimming shortened V by 0 bases and J by 6 bases, and 15 bases separated the two germline ends. CDR3 size: 15 residues. In germline, CDR1 is SGDLS, CDR2 YYNGEE. The CDR3 DNA follows: TGTGCCAGCAGCGTAGGACTATTGGCAGCAAATGGCTACACCTTC. This sequence encodes CASSVGLLAANGYTF.

This chain connects TRBV19 to TRBJ1-6; 7 nucleotides agree with TRBD1. The CDR3 spans 14 residues. Germline CDR1 LNHDA, CDR2 SQIVND (reference sequence). The trim removed 7 bases at V and 5 bases at J, leaving 5 bases unmatched. The CDR3 protein is CASTYGTDNSPLHF. The CDR3 nucleotides read TGTGCCAGTACCTACGGGACAGATAATTCACCCCTCCACTTT.

The chain recombines TRBV4-1 with TRBJ1-2; no reliable D call. Germline CDR1 reads MGHRA; CDR2 reads YSYEKL. The germline V and J ends were trimmed by 1 base and 1 base, with 13 bases remaining between them. The CDR3 has 16 residues. This CDR3 reads CASSQVTAALNYGYTF. The CDR3 bases are TGCGCCAGCAGCCAAGTAACGGCAGCGCTTAACTATGGCTACACCTTC.

The chain couples TRBV30 to TRBJ2-3; perhaps TRBD1 as D (5 bases). The CDR3 contains 12 residues. Trimming left V 0 bases short and J 11 bases short, with 12 bases between. Germline V lookup: CDR1 GTSNPN, CDR2 SVGIG (reference sequence). In DNA form, the CDR3 reads TGTGCCTGGAGTGTAGGGGTCCCTAAGCAGTATTTT. Amino acid sequence: CAWSVGVPKQYF.

The V call is TRBV5-6, the J call TRBJ1-6, with TRBD1 as a possible D gene (6 bases). The CDR3 extends over 15 amino acids. CDR1 and CDR2 from the germline V gene are SGHDT and YYEEEE. Trimming pared 2 bases from V and 4 bases from J, leaving 10 bases between. Written as DNA, the CDR3 is TGTGCCAGCAGCTTAAGGGGGATGTATAATTCACCCCTCCACTTT. It yields the protein CASSLRGMYNSPLHF.

V gene TRBV5-8 combines with J gene TRBJ2-5; D might be TRBD1 (5 bases). CDR3 length equals 13 residues. V was clipped by 4 bases and J by 2 bases, with 9 bases between them. Germline-derived CDR1 and CDR2 are SGHTS and YDEGEE. CDR3: CASSRTPQETQYF. The CDR3 DNA sequence: TGTGCCAGCAGCCGGACACCACAAGAGACCCAGTACTTC.

This chain joins TRBV24-1 and TRBJ2-2, with no clear D. The CDR3 loop spans 14 amino acids. Per germline, CDR1 KGHDR and CDR2 SFDVKD. Trimming shortened V by 5 bases and J by 1 base, and 7 bases separated the two germline ends. The CDR3, as DNA: TGTGCCACCAGTGGAGAGAGGAACACCGGGGAGCTGTTTTTT. Encoded protein: CATSGERNTGELFF.